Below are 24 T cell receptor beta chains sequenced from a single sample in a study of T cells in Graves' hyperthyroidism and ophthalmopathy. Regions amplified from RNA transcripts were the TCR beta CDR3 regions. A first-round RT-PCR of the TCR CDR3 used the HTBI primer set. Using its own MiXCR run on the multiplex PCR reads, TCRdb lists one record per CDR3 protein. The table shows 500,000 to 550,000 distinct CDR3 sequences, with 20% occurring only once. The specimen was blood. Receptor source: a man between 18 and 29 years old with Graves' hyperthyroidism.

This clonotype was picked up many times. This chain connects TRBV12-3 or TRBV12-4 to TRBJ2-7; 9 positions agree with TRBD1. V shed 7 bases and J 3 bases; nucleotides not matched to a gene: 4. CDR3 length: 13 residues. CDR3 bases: TGTGCCAGCACCAAGACAGGGGGCTACGAGCAGTACTTC. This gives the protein CASTKTGGYEQYF.

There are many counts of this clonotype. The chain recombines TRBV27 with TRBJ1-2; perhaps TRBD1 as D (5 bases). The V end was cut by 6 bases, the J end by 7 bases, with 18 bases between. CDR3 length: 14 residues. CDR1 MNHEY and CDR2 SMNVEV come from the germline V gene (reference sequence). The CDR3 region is CASSGVDSRGGYTF. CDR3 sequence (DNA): TGTGCCAGCAGCGGAGTCGACAGCCGAGGTGGCTACACCTTC.

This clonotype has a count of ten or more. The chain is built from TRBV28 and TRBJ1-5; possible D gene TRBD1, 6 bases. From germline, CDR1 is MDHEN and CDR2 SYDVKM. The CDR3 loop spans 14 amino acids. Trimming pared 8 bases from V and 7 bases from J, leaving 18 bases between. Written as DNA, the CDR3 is TGTGCCAGCTCTAAGGGGGGAGGGCCGCAGCCCCAGCATTTT. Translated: CASSKGGGPQPQHF.

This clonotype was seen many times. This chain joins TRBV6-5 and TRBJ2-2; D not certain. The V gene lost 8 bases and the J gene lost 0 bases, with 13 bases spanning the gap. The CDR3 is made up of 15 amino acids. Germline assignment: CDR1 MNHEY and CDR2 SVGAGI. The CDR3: CASLGSRPNTGELFF. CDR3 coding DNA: TGTGCCAGCCTCGGTAGCCGTCCGAACACCGGGGAGCTGTTTTTT.

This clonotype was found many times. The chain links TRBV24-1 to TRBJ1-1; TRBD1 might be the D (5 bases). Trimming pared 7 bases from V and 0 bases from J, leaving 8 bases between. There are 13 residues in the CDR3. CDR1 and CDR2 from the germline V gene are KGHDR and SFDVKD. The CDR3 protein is CATRDTLNTEAFF. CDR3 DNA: TGTGCCACCAGGGACACCCTGAACACTGAAGCTTTCTTT.

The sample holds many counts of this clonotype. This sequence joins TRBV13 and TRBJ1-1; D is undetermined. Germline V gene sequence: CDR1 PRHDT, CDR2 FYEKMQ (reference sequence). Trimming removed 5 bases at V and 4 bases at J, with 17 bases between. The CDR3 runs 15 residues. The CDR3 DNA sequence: TGTGCCAGCAGCCCCTTGAGCCGGACTAGCACTGAAGCTTTCTTT. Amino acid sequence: CASSPLSRTSTEAFF.

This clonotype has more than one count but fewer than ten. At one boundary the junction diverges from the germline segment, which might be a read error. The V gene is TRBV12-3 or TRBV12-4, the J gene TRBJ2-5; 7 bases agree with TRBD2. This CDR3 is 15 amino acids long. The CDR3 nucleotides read TGTGCCAGCAGCTTAGCGGGCGTAAGGGGAGAGACCCAGTACTTC. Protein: CASSLAGVRGETQYF.

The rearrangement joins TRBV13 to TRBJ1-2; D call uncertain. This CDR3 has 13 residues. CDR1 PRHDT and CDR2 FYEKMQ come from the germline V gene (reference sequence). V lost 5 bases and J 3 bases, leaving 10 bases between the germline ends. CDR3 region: CASSVWQHYGYTF. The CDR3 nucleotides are TGTGCCAGCAGCGTCTGGCAGCACTATGGCTACACCTTC.

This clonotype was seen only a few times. The CDR3: CASSLYRGQYNEQFF. The CDR3 DNA follows: TGTGCCAGCAGTTTATACCGGGGGCAGTACAATGAGCAGTTCTTC. The V gene is TRBV12-3 or TRBV12-4, the J gene TRBJ2-1; D may match TRBD1 or TRBD2 (6 bases each). V shed 2 bases and J shed 4 bases, with 12 bases lying between them. This CDR3 region has 15 residues.

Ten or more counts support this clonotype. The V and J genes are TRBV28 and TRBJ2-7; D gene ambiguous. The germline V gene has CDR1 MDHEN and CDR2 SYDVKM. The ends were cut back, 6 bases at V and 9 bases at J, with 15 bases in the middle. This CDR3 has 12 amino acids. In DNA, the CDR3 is TGTGCCAGCAGCCTCCGGCGATTGGCGCAGTACTTC. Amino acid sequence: CASSLRRLAQYF.

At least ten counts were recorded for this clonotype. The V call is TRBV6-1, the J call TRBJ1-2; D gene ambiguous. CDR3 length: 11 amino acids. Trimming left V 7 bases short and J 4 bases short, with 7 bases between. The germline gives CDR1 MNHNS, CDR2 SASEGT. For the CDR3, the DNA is TGTGCCAGCAACGGGCTCTATGGCTACACCTTC. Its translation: CASNGLYGYTF.

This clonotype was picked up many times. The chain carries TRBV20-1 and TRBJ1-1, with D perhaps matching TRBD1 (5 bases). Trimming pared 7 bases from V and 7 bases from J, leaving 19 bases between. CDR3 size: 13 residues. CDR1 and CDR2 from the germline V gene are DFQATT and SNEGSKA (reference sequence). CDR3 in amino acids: CSVCPTQGNEAFF. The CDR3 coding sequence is TGCAGTGTCTGCCCCACTCAGGGAAATGAAGCTTTCTTT.

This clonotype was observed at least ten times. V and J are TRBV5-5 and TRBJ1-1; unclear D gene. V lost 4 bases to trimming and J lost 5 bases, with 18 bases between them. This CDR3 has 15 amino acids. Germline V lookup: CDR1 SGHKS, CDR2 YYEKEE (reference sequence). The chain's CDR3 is CASSHLPGTGTEAFF. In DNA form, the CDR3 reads TGTGCCAGCAGCCACCTCCCTGGCACGGGGACTGAAGCTTTCTTT.

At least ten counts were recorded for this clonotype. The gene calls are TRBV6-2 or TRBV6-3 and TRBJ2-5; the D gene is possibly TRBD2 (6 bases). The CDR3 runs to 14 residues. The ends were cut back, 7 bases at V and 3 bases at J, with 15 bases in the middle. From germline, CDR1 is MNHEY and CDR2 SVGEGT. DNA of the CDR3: TGTGCCAGCACCCCGGGACTGGTTAAAGAGACCCAGTACTTC. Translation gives CASTPGLVKETQYF.

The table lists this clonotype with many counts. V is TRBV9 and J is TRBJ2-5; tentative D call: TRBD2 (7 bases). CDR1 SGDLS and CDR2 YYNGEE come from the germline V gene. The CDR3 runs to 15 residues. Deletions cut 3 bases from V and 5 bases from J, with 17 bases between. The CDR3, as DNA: TGTGCCAGCAGCGAGGGAGGGGGTAACCTGGAGACCCAGTACTTC. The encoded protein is CASSEGGGNLETQYF.

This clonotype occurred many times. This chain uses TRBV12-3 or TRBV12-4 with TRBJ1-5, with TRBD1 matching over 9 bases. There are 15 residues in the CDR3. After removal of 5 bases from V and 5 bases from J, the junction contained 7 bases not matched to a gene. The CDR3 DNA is TGTGCCAGCAGTGGCCGACAGGGGGGAGATCAGCCCCAGCATTTT. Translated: CASSGRQGGDQPQHF.

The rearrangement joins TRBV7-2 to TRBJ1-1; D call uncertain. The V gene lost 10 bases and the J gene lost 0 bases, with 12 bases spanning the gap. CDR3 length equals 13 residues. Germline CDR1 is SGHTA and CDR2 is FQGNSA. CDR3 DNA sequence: TGTGCCATCGAGAGGGCAGTGAACACTGAAGCTTTCTTT. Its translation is CAIERAVNTEAFF.

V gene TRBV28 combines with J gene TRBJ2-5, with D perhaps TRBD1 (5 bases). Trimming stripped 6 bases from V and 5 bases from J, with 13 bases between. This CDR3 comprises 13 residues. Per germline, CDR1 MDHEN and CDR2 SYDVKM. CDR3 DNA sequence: TGTGCCAGCAGGTCCCAGGGTTATGAGACCCAGTACTTC. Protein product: CASRSQGYETQYF.

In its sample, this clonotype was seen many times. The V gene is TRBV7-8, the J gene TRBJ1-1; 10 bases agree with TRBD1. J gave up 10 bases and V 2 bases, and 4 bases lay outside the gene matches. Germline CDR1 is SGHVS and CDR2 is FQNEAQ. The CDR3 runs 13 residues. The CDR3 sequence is CASSLYRTGGAFF. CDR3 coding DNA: TGTGCCAGCAGCTTATATCGGACAGGGGGAGCTTTCTTT.

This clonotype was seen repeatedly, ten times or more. The CDR3 nucleotides are TGTGCCAGTAGTTCCTACCCGACAGGGGCGTATGGCTACACCTTC. Translated: CASSSYPTGAYGYTF. The chain has TRBV19 and TRBJ1-2; 8 bases line up with TRBD1. Germline-derived CDR1 and CDR2 are LNHDA and SQIVND (reference sequence). The CDR3 loop spans 15 amino acids. The ends lost 5 bases at V and 5 bases at J; junction bases unmatched: 10. The full variable domain, its missing parts supplied by reference TRBV19 and TRBJ1-2, is DGGITQSPKYLFRKEGQNVTLSCEQNLNHDAMYWYRQDPGQGLRLIYYSQIVNDFQKGDIAEGYSVSREKKESFPLTVTSAQKNPTAFYLCASSSYPTGAYGYTFGSGTRLTVV.

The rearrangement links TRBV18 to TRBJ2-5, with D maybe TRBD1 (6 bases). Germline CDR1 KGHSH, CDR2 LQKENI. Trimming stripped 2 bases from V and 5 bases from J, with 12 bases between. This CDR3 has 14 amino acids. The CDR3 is CASSPLGQGETQYF. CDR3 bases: TGTGCCAGCTCACCATTGGGCCAGGGGGAGACCCAGTACTTC.

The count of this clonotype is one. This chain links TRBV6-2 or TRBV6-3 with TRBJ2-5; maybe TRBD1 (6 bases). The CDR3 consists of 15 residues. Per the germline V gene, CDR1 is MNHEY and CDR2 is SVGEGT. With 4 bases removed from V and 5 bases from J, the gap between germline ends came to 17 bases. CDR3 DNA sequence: TGTGCCAGCAGTTCCGGACAGCATAGATGGGAGACCCAGTACTTC. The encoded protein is CASSSGQHRWETQYF.

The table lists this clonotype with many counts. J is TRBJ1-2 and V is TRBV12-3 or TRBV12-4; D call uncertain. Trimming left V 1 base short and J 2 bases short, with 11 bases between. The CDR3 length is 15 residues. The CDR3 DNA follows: TGTGCCAGCAGTTTAGAGTCAGGCGCGAACTATGGCTACACCTTC. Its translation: CASSLESGANYGYTF.

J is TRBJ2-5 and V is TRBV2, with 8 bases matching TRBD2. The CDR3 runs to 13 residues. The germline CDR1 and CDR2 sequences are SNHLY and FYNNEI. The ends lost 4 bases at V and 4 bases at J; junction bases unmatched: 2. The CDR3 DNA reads TGTGCCAGCAGTGGAGGACTAGCAGAGACCCAGTACTTC. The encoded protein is CASSGGLAETQYF.